The rows below give T cell receptor beta chains drawn from one sample of a study of T cells of healthy individuals. TCRdb reprocessed the 5' RACE reads via MiXCR and lists one record per CDR3 protein. The data contain 45,000 to 60,000 distinct CDR3 sequences, roughly 14% of them singletons. The receptors here all came from a human donor in good health. CDR3s include the opening cysteine and the closing phenylalanine or tryptophan. The D gene is left open where the match is weak. Rows may omit the clone size; those that give it use once, few, many or a size class.

TRBD1,TRBJ2-5,TRBV5-6,.,CASIDRAQETQYF,TGTGCCAGCATCGACAGGGCTCAAGAGACCCAGTACTTC
TRBD1,TRBJ2-5,TRBV7-9,many,CASSPWTGGAGETQYF,TGTGCCAGCAGCCCCTGGACAGGGGGCGCGGGAGAGACCCAGTACTTC
TRBD1,TRBJ2-7,TRBV5-1,.,CASSAAGTASYEQYF,TGCGCCAGCAGCGCGGCCGGGACAGCCTCCTACGAGCAGTACTTC
.,TRBJ2-6,TRBV10-3,many,CAISGGSGANVLTF,TGTGCCATCAGTGGCGGCTCTGGGGCCAACGTCCTGACTTTC
TRBD1,TRBJ2-5,TRBV24-1,few,CATSDRTGGLQETQYF,TGTGCCACCAGTGACCGGACAGGGGGTCTACAAGAGACCCAGTACTTC
.,TRBJ1-5,TRBV20-1,few,CSASQGPDQPQHF,TGCAGTGCCTCACAGGGTCCGGATCAGCCCCAGCATTTT
.,TRBJ1-1,TRBV7-2,many,CASSSDRNTEAFF,TGTGCCAGCAGCTCGGACAGAAACACTGAAGCTTTCTTT
.,TRBJ2-5,TRBV20-1,many,CSARGQGETQYF,TGCAGTGCTCGCGGTCAGGGCGAGACCCAGTACTTC
TRBD2,TRBJ2-7,TRBV13,few,CASSLSTGGGAGGEQYF,TGTGCCAGCAGCTTGTCCACGGGGGGTGGCGCGGGAGGCGAGCAGTACTTC
TRBD1,TRBJ1-1,TRBV20-1,many,CSALGQLNTEAFF,TGCAGTGCTCTGGGACAGCTGAACACTGAAGCTTTCTTT
.,TRBJ2-1,TRBV20-1,.,CSARDAVRAVDEQFF,TGCAGTGCTAGAGACGCGGTTCGTGCTGTCGATGAGCAGTTCTTC
TRBD1,TRBJ2-7,TRBV7-9,many,CASSLRGTGVHEQYF,TGTGCCAGCAGCTTAAGAGGGACAGGGGTCCACGAGCAGTACTTC
.,TRBJ2-5,TRBV29-1,many,CSVEEGGRGTQYF,TGCAGCGTTGAAGAAGGGGGACGGGGGACCCAGTACTTC
.,TRBJ2-7,TRBV6-2/TRBV6-3,few,CASSPLPSGRSYEQYF,TGTGCCAGCAGTCCTCTACCATCGGGACGGTCCTACGAGCAGTACTTC
.,TRBJ2-2,TRBV6-6,.,CASRSMNTGELFF,TGTGCCAGCAGGAGTATGAACACCGGGGAGCTGTTTTTT
.,TRBJ2-7,TRBV5-1,.,CASSSPARPSYEQYF,TGCGCCAGCAGCTCCCCGGCCAGGCCATCCTACGAGCAGTACTTC
.,TRBJ1-6,TRBV12-3/TRBV12-4,.,CASSSYRAGSPLHF,TGTGCCAGCAGTTCATACAGGGCCGGGTCACCCCTCCACTTT
.,TRBJ2-2,TRBV12-5,.,CASGLSVTGELFF,TGTGCTAGTGGTTTGTCGGTTACCGGGGAGCTGTTTTTT
.,TRBJ1-6,TRBV6-2/TRBV6-3,.,CANSSTLTFSPLHF,TGTGCCAACAGTTCGACGTTAACGTTCTCACCCCTCCACTTT
.,TRBJ2-5,TRBV12-3/TRBV12-4,.,CASSGGRETQYF,TGTGCCAGCAGTGGGGGAAGGGAGACCCAGTACTTC